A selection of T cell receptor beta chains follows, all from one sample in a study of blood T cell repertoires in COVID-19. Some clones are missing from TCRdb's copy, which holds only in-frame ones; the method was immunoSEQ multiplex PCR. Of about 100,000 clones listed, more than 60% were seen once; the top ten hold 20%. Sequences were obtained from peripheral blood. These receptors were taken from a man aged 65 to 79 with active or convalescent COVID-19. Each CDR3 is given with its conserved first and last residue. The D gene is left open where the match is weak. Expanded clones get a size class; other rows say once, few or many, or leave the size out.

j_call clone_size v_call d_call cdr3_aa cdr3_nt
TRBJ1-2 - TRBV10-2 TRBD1 CASNDRGQLEGGYTF TGCGCCAGCAACGACAGGGGCCAGCTTGAGGGGGGCTACACCTTC
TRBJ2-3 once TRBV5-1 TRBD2 CASSLGLAGGSAADTQYF TGCGCCAGCAGCCTCGGACTAGCGGGAGGTAGTGCCGCAGATACGCAGTATTTT
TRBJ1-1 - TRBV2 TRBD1 CASKTGGFNTEAFF TGTGCCAGCAAGACAGGGGGCTTCAACACTGAAGCTTTCTTT
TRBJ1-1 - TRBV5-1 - CASSGERRGTEAFF TGCGCCAGCAGCGGGGAACGAAGGGGCACTGAAGCTTTCTTT
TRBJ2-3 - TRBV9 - CASSAVPTDTQYF TGTGCCAGCAGCGCCGTCCCCACAGATACGCAGTATTTT
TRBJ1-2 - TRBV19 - CASSMPESGYTF TGTGCCAGTAGTATGCCTGAGTCTGGCTACACCTTC
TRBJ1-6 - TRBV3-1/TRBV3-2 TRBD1 CASSQGGGSNSPLHF TGTGCCAGCAGCCAAGGAGGGGGCTCAAATTCACCCCTCCACTTT
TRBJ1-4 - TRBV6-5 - CASSSDRSNEKLFF TGTGCCAGCAGTTCGGACAGATCTAATGAAAAACTGTTTTTT
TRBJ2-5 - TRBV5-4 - CASRRDSQETQYF TGTGCCAGCAGGCGGGACTCTCAAGAGACCCAGTACTTC
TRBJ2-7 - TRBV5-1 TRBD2 CASSFSSGGFYEQYF TGCGCCAGCAGCTTCTCTAGCGGGGGGTTCTACGAGCAGTACTTC
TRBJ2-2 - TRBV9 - CASSRGGELFF TGTGCCAGCAGCAGAGGCGGGGAGCTGTTTTTT
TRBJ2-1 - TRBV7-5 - CARSPRLVNEQFF TGTGCCAGAAGCCCCCGCCTAGTCAATGAGCAGTTCTTC
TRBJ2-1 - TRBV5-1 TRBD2 CASSLSGSSYNEQFF TGCGCCAGCAGCTTGAGCGGGAGCTCCTACAATGAGCAGTTCTTC
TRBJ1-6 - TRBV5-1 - CASSLVPGYNSPLHF TGCGCCAGCAGCTTGGTCCCAGGCTATAATTCACCCCTCCACTTT
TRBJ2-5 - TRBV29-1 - CSVEGSRGEETQYF TGCAGCGTTGAAGGAAGCAGGGGAGAAGAGACCCAGTACTTC